This T cell receptor beta chain was recovered during a study of cytomegalovirus exposure and HLA in healthy donors. Sequencing was performed with immunoSEQ multiplex PCR; in TCRdb, only in-frame clones are kept and a portion is missing. This table has just under 75,000 clones, roughly 94% appearing once. CDR1 KGHSH and CDR2 LQKENI come from the germline V gene. CDR3 length: 13 residues. V gave up 2 bases and J gave up 7 bases, with 11 bases separating them. Study observations and caveats: The study designated about 180 TCR beta chains cytomegalovirus-associated.

Regarding this clone: What it binds is not known.

Material: PBMCs. The chain carries TRBV18 and TRBJ1-2; no reliable D call. This clonotype was obtained from a woman between 18 and 29 years old in good health and CMV-seropositive. The CDR3 nucleotides read TGTGCCAGCTCACCAGGGCTCGAAGTTGGCTACACCTTC. This encodes CASSPGLEVGYTF.